These 14 T cell receptor beta chains came from one sample sequenced in a study of cytomegalovirus exposure and HLA in healthy donors. Primers for the PCR totalled 60 Vbeta and 13 Jbeta. Sequenced by immunoSEQ multiplex PCR; TCRdb stores in-frame clones only, minus some. The sample has about 160,000 clones; 76% are singletons. What was sequenced was PBMCs. These receptors all come from a man between 60 and 70 years old in good health and CMV-seronegative.

The chain employs TRBV9 and TRBJ2-2; D perhaps matches TRBD2 (6 bases). Trimming pared 4 bases from V and 1 base from J, leaving 11 bases between. The CDR3 length is 15 residues. Germline CDR1 reads SGDLS; CDR2 reads YYNGEE. The CDR3 protein is CASSLGGQNTGELFF. The CDR3 region has the DNA TGTGCCAGCAGCCTCGGAGGGCAGAACACCGGGGAGCTGTTTTTT.

The gene calls are TRBV9 and TRBJ2-2, with 10 positions matching TRBD1. The germline CDR1 and CDR2 sequences are SGDLS and YYNGEE. Germline trimming cut 2 bases from V and 6 bases from J; bases unmatched to any gene: 7. This CDR3 comprises 16 residues. CDR3 residues: CASSVLTGGWAGELFF. The CDR3 DNA reads TGTGCCAGCAGCGTGCTGACAGGGGGCTGGGCCGGGGAGCTGTTTTTT.

The genes are TRBV19 and TRBJ2-4; D uncertain. The V end was cut by 1 base, the J end by 0 bases, with 4 bases between. The CDR3 length is 14 residues. In germline, CDR1 is LNHDA, CDR2 SQIVND (reference sequence). CDR3 coding DNA: TGTGCCAGTAGTATAGCGGGAGCCAAAAACATTCAGTACTTC. Amino acids: CASSIAGAKNIQYF.

V gene TRBV6-6 combines with J gene TRBJ2-3, with 8 bases that match TRBD2. The V gene end was trimmed by 6 bases and the J gene end by 5 bases; junction bases not matched to a gene: 4. This CDR3 comprises 13 residues. The V gene's germline CDR1 is MNHNY and CDR2 SVGAGI (reference sequence). In nucleotides, the CDR3 is TGTGCCAGCAGGTCGGGGGGGCAAGATACGCAGTATTTT. Translation: CASRSGGQDTQYF.

This clone was recorded only once. The chain carries TRBV10-1 and TRBJ2-7, with 9 positions matching TRBD2. The CDR3 totals 13 residues. V was pared by 10 bases and J by 3 bases, with 7 bases of the junction left unmatched. The germline gives CDR1 WNHNN, CDR2 SYGVQD (reference sequence). The CDR3 region has the DNA TGCGCCACTGCTAGCGGGGCCGGCTACGAGCAGTACTTC. Translating gives CATASGAGYEQYF.

The CDR3, as DNA: TGTGCCAGCAGCCAAGAAGAAAGGAGCTACGAGCAGTACTTC. Translating gives CASSQEERSYEQYF. The chain is built from TRBV14 and TRBJ2-7; unclear D gene. The V and J ends lost 0 bases and 3 bases respectively, with 9 bases between them. The CDR3 has 14 amino acids. Germline CDR1 is SGHDN and CDR2 is FVKESK.

The V and J genes are TRBV4-3 and TRBJ2-5; maybe TRBD2 (7 bases). This CDR3 is built from 16 residues. The V end was cut by 1 base, the J end by 11 bases, with 23 bases between. Germline lookup yields CDR1 LGHNA and CDR2 YSLEER. The CDR3 DNA reads as TGCGCCAGCAGCCAAGTCCTGGGGGGGGCGTCGGGTGAGCAGTACTTC. The encoded protein is CASSQVLGGASGEQYF.

The rearrangement joins TRBV9 to TRBJ2-1; 8 positions match TRBD1. CDR1 is SGDLS, CDR2 YYNGEE, per germline. The ends lost 4 bases at V and 0 bases at J; junction bases unmatched: 6. The CDR3 extends over 16 amino acids. DNA for the CDR3: TGTGCCAGCAGCAGCAGGGGGCGGACCTCCTACAATGAGCAGTTCTTC. Translation gives CASSSRGRTSYNEQFF.

The chain links TRBV28 to TRBJ2-6; D perhaps matches TRBD2 (5 bases). Germline assignment: CDR1 MDHEN and CDR2 SYDVKM. V was trimmed by 2 bases and J by 0 bases, leaving 8 bases between them. The CDR3 extends over 16 amino acids. The CDR3 region has the DNA TGTGCCAGCAGTTTACTAGGGAGCTCTGGGGCCAACGTCCTGACTTTC. It codes for CASSLLGSSGANVLTF.

The rearrangement uses TRBV4-3 and TRBJ2-7, with 13 bases lining up with TRBD2. The CDR3 length is 15 residues. V trimming: 8 bases; J trimming: 2 bases; junction bases outside the gene matches: 6. Germline V gives CDR1 LGHNA, CDR2 YSLEER. The CDR3 nucleotides read TGCGCCAGCGCTCCCGGGACTAGCGGGGCCTACGAGCAGTACTTC. Translating it yields CASAPGTSGAYEQYF.

The chain has TRBV7-2 and TRBJ1-1; TRBD1 aligns across 8 bases. Trimming removed 1 base from V and 6 bases from J; junction bases left unmatched: 7. The CDR3 has 15 residues. Per the germline V gene, CDR1 is SGHTA and CDR2 is FQGNSA. This CDR3 reads CASSLGLQGVAEAFF. In DNA form, the CDR3 reads TGTGCCAGCAGCTTAGGGTTACAGGGGGTAGCTGAAGCTTTCTTT.

The chain has TRBV30 and TRBJ1-3; no firm D call. The germline V gene has CDR1 GTSNPN and CDR2 SVGIG (reference sequence). This CDR3 has 15 residues. Trimming cost V 2 bases and J 0 bases, with 11 bases left between them. CDR3 sequence reads: CAWSRLGTSGNTIYF. The CDR3 region has the DNA TGTGCCTGGAGTCGACTCGGCACCTCTGGAAACACCATATATTTT.

This clone was picked up a small number of times. The chain combines TRBV28 with TRBJ2-7; 11 bases line up with TRBD1. Germline V gene lookup returns CDR1 MDHEN and CDR2 SYDVKM. Trimming cost V 6 bases and J 5 bases; bases outside gene matches: 6. The CDR3 has 14 amino acids. In nucleotides, the CDR3 is TGTGCCAGCAGCCCGGGACAGGGGGTCCACGAGCAGTACTTC. It encodes CASSPGQGVHEQYF.

This clone was seen only a few times. The chain links TRBV5-1 to TRBJ2-5, with D possibly TRBD1 on 6 matching bases. V lost 4 bases and J 3 bases, leaving 10 bases between the germline ends. Germline V lookup: CDR1 SGHRS, CDR2 YFSETQ. This CDR3 is built from 13 residues. The CDR3 coding sequence is TGCGCCAGCAGCGGGACACGCGAAGAGACCCAGTACTTC. Protein sequence: CASSGTREETQYF.